This T cell receptor (beta chain) emerged from a study of cytotoxic CD8 clonotypes in ibrutinib-treated CLL. Study summary: Enrolment comprised eleven to twelve relapsed/refractory and more than 14 treatment-naive patients; fewer than 18 were IGHV unmutated. Response material was collected after a median 12 months of treatment, range 6 to 36. Study-level results: Public clonotypes were rare and shrank or held steady on treatment.

Details on this clone: Its target is not known.

Germline loops: CDR1 MDHEN, CDR2 SYDVKM. The junction had 11 bases not matched to a gene; V was cut back by 2 bases and J by 6 bases. CDR3 length: 16 residues. The assay was immunoSEQ multiplex PCR, and TCRdb's table has in-frame clones only and misses some. The sample lists 250,000 to 350,000 clones, approximately 76% occurring once. This sample comprised PBMCs, obtained at disease progression, from a patient treated with ibrutinib. The chain combines TRBV28 with TRBJ2-7; 9 bases agree with TRBD1. This clonotype originated in a human donor with chronic lymphocytic leukemia. The DNA for the CDR3 is TGTGCCAGCAGTTTACCATCGACAGGGGGGGTCGCCGAGCAGTACTTC. Translated, it gives CASSLPSTGGVAEQYF.